This TCR beta chain was recovered during a study of blood T cell repertoires in COVID-19. Study as a whole: Acute and convalescent COVID-19 specimens originated in the United States, Italy and Spain. PBMCs, B-cell-depleted T cells, or T cells were the source of the cDNA or gDNA that made up the material.

As originally analysed: Reference gene primer amplification yielded estimated nucleated cell counts. Only in-frame clones appear in the TCRdb table, and some are missing; sequencing was by immunoSEQ multiplex PCR. V and J calls and clone size follow that table, whereas D and trimming were derived from the DNA. The sample gives under 70,000 clones, around 90% of which show up once; roughly 15% is in the top ten. The CDR3 extends over 14 amino acids. The germline gives CDR1 LNHDA, CDR2 SQIVND (reference sequence). Trimming shortened V by 6 bases and J by 1 base, and 9 bases separated the two germline ends.

The sample consisted of peripheral blood. This sequence was found in a man older than 75 with acute or convalescent COVID-19. The genes are TRBV19 and TRBJ2-2; a possible D gene is TRBD1 (6 bases). The CDR3 sequence is CASSLQGNTGELFF. CDR3 DNA: TGTGCCAGTAGCCTACAGGGGAACACCGGGGAGCTGTTTTTT.